This TCR beta chain was sequenced during a study of T cell responses to AZD1222 COVID-19 vaccine. Trimming removed 3 bases at V and 8 bases at J, with 13 bases between. CDR3 size: 14 residues. Per the germline V gene, CDR1 is LGHDT and CDR2 is YNNKEL (reference sequence). The repertoire was sequenced with immunoSEQ multiplex PCR; TCRdb's copy has only in-frame clones and lacks some. This sample has over 110,000 clones; around nine tenths occur once, and the top ten carry 9.3%. The receptor comes from an adult who received the AZD1222 COVID-19 vaccine. V usage is TRBV3-1 (or the pseudogene TRBV3-2) and J usage is TRBJ1-4; possibly TRBD1 for D (5 bases). The sequences come from peripheral blood, collected 28 days after the second AZD1222 dose. This CDR3 is CASSHHGGDEKLFF. The CDR3 DNA sequence: TGTGCCAGCAGCCATCATGGAGGGGACGAAAAACTGTTTTTT.